The 9 T cell receptor beta chains presented below share a single source sample, sequenced in a study of blood T cell repertoires in COVID-19. TCRdb keeps only in-frame clones here, not all; method: immunoSEQ multiplex PCR. The top ten clones hold approximately 3.8% of a sample with hundreds of thousands of clones, around four fifths of them seen once. Sequenced input: peripheral blood. These receptors were collected from a woman in her 50s with active or convalescent COVID-19.

The gene calls are TRBV11-3 and TRBJ2-1; tentative D call: TRBD2 (6 bases). The CDR3 loop spans 16 amino acids. Trimming shortened V by 5 bases and J by 0 bases, and 14 bases separated the two germline ends. Per germline, CDR1 SGHNT and CDR2 YENEEA. The CDR3 reads CASSRGGTRSYNEQFF. The CDR3 DNA sequence: TGTGCCAGCAGCCGGGGCGGGACGCGCTCCTACAATGAGCAGTTCTTC.

This clone was seen a handful of times. This chain uses TRBV9 with TRBJ2-2; D perhaps matches TRBD2 (6 bases). With 2 bases removed from V and 4 bases from J, the gap between germline ends came to 15 bases. This CDR3 spans 16 amino acids. Per germline, CDR1 SGDLS and CDR2 YYNGEE. The CDR3 region is CASSVGGTPGTGELFF. DNA of the CDR3: TGTGCCAGCAGCGTCGGCGGGACCCCGGGCACCGGGGAGCTGTTTTTT.

The chain combines TRBV27 with TRBJ1-5; the D gene is possibly TRBD1 (5 bases). Germline CDR1 and CDR2: MNHEY and SMNVEV (reference sequence). The ends were cut back, 3 bases at V and 0 bases at J, with 12 bases in the middle. The CDR3 is 16 amino acids. The CDR3 loop is CASSLKGIYSNQPQHF. The CDR3 DNA reads TGTGCCAGCAGTTTGAAGGGGATCTATAGCAATCAGCCCCAGCATTTT.

The chain couples TRBV23-1 to TRBJ2-7; 7 nucleotides agree with TRBD1. TRBV23-1 is designated an ORF whose function remains uncertain. The CDR3 loop spans 13 amino acids. With 2 bases clipped from V and 6 bases from J, the junction kept 4 bases outside the gene matches. The CDR3 spells CASSQQGVGEQYF. As DNA, the CDR3 is TGCGCCAGCAGTCAACAGGGGGTTGGCGAGCAGTACTTC.

The gene calls are TRBV25-1 and TRBJ1-1, with D perhaps TRBD1 (6 bases). Germline loops: CDR1 MGHDK, CDR2 SYGVNS. The CDR3 totals 15 residues. Between the trimmed V and J ends, which lost 4 bases and 1 base, there was a span of 13 bases. The chain's CDR3 is CASSARTAKNTEAFF. CDR3 in DNA: TGTGCCAGCAGTGCCCGGACAGCCAAGAACACTGAAGCTTTCTTT.

V and J are TRBV28 and TRBJ1-5; 9 bases align to TRBD1. In germline, CDR1 is MDHEN, CDR2 SYDVKM. The CDR3 covers 18 residues. Trimming at V came to 6 bases and at J to 5 bases, leaving 17 bases not matched to a gene. CDR3 sequence reads: CASSPIWDREGDDQPQHF. CDR3 DNA: TGTGCCAGCAGCCCCATATGGGACAGGGAAGGAGATGATCAGCCCCAGCATTTT.

This clone was detected only a few times. The chain carries TRBV30 and TRBJ1-2; possibly TRBD1 for D (6 bases). This CDR3 has 15 amino acids. Germline V lookup: CDR1 GTSNPN, CDR2 SVGIG (reference sequence). V lost 6 bases to trimming and J lost 2 bases, with 19 bases between them. DNA of the CDR3: TGTGCCTGTTGGGTATTCAGGGGCCAGAACTATGGCTACACCTTC. Translating gives CACWVFRGQNYGYTF.

This chain links TRBV20-1 with TRBJ2-7; the D gene is possibly TRBD2 (5 bases). The germline gives CDR1 DFQATT, CDR2 SNEGSKA (reference sequence). Trimming removed 0 bases at V and 12 bases at J, with 12 bases between. The CDR3 consists of 11 residues. Here the CDR3 reads CSARDRRIRYF. CDR3 DNA sequence: TGCAGTGCTAGAGATAGGAGGATCCGGTACTTC.

This rearrangement joins TRBV27 to TRBJ2-3; maybe TRBD2 (5 bases). CDR3 length: 15 amino acids. Trimming removed 5 bases at V and 3 bases at J, with 15 bases between. From germline, CDR1 is MNHEY and CDR2 SMNVEV (reference sequence). The CDR3 nucleotides read TGTGCCAGCAGTGTCTTGACCCCGGGGACAGATACGCAGTATTTT. The encoded protein is CASSVLTPGTDTQYF.